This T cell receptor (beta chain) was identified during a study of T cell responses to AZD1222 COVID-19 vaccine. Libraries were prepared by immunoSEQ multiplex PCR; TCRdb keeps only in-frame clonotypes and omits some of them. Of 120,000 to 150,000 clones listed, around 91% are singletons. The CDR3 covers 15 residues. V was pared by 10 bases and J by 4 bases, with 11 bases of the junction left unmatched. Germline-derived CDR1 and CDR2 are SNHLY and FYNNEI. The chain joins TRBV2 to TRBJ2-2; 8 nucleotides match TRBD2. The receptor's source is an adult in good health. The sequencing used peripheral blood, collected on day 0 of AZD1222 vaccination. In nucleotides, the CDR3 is TGTGCCACCTCGGGAGGGGATGGTACCACCGGGGAGCTGTTTTTT. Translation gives CATSGGDGTTGELFF.